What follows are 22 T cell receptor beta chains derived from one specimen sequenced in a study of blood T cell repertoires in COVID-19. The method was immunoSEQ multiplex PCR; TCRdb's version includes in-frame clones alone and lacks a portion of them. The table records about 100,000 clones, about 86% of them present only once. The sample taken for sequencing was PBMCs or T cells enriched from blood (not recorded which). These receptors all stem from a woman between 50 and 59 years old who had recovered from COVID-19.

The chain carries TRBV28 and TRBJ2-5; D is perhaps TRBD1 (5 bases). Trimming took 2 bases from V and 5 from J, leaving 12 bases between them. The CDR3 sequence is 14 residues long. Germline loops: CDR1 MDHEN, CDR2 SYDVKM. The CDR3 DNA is TGTGCCAGCAGTTTAGGGGCCAGGGCGGAGACCCAGTACTTC. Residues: CASSLGARAETQYF. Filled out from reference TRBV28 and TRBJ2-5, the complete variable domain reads DVKVTQSSRYLVKRTGEKVFLECVQDMDHENMFWYRQDPGLGLRLIYFSYDVKMKEKGDIPEGYSVSREKKERFSLILESASTNQTSMYLCASSLGARAETQYFGPGTRLLVL.

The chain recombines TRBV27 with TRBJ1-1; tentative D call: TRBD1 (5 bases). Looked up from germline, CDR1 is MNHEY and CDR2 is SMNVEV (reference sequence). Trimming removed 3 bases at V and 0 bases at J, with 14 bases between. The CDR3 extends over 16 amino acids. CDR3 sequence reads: CASSLGGSEMNTEAFF. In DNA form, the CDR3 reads TGTGCCAGCAGTTTGGGGGGGTCAGAGATGAACACTGAAGCTTTCTTT.

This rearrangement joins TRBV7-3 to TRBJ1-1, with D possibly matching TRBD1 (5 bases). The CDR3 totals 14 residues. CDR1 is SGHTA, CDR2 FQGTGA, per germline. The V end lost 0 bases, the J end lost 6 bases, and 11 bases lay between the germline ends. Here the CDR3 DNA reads TGTGCCAGCAGCTTAACGACCCCGGGGGCTGAAGCTTTCTTT. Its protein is CASSLTTPGAEAFF.

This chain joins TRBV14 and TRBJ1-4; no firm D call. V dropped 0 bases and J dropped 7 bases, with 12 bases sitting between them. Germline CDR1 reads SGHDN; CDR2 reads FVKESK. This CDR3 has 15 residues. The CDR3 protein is CASSQDAGAGEKLFF. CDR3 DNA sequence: TGTGCCAGCAGCCAAGATGCGGGCGCCGGTGAAAAACTGTTTTTT.

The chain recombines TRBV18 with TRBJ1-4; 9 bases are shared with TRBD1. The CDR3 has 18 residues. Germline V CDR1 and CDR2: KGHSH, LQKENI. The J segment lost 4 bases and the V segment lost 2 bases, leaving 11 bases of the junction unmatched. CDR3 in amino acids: CASSPGQGTGTVNEKLFF. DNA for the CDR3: TGTGCCAGCTCACCAGGACAGGGGACGGGAACAGTTAATGAAAAACTGTTTTTT.

The CDR3 is CASSIGVVLTVNTEAFF. The CDR3, as DNA: TGTGCCAGTAGTATAGGGGTGGTTTTGACAGTCAACACTGAAGCTTTCTTT. The chain is built from TRBV19 and TRBJ1-1; maybe TRBD1 (5 bases). The CDR3 has 17 amino acids. Trimming took off 1 base at V and 2 bases at J, with 17 bases between the two ends. The germline V gene has CDR1 LNHDA and CDR2 SQIVND (reference sequence).

CDR3 region: CASSSSGSGGAAGELFF. The DNA of the CDR3 is TGTGCCAGCAGCTCCTCGGGTAGCGGGGGGGCAGCCGGGGAGCTGTTTTTT. The chain combines TRBV7-6 with TRBJ2-2, with TRBD2 matching over 11 bases. The V and J ends lost 4 bases and 6 bases, in that order; junction bases with no gene match: 10. The germline gives CDR1 SGHVS, CDR2 FNYEAQ. The CDR3 is 17 amino acids.

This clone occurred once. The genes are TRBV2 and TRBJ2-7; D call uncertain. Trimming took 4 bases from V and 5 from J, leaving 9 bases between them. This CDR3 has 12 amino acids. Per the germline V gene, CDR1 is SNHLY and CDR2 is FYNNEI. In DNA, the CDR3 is TGTGCCAGCAGTGGTAGGAGAAACGAGCAGTACTTC. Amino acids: CASSGRRNEQYF.

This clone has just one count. CDR3 sequence: CASSLTGAEYGYTF. The CDR3 DNA follows: TGTGCCAGCAGTTTGACAGGAGCTGAATATGGCTACACCTTC. This chain connects TRBV27 to TRBJ1-2; weak D call: TRBD1 (6 bases). The germline V and J ends were trimmed by 3 bases and 5 bases, with 13 bases remaining between them. This CDR3 contains 14 residues. Germline values: CDR1 MNHEY, CDR2 SMNVEV (reference sequence).

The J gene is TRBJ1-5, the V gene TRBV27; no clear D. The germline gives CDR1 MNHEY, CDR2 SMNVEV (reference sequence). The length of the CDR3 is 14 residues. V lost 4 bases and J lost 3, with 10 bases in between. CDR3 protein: CASSSYGVNQPQHF. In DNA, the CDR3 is TGTGCCAGCAGTTCCTACGGGGTCAATCAGCCCCAGCATTTT.

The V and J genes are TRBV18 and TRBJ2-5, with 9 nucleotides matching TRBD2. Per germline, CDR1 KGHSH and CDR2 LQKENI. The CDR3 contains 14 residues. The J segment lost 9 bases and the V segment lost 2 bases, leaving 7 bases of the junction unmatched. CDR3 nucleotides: TGTGCCAGCTCACCAGGACTAGCGCCCGTGGCCCAGTACTTC. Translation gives CASSPGLAPVAQYF.

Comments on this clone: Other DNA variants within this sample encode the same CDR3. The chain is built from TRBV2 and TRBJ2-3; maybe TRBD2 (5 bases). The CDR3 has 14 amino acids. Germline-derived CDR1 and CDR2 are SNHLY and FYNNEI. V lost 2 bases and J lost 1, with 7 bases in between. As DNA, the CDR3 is TGTGCCAGCAGTGAATCCGGGGGCACAGATACGCAGTATTTT. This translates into CASSESGGTDTQYF. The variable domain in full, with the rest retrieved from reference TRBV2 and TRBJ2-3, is EPEVTQTPSHQVTQMGQEVILRCVPISNHLYFYWYRQILGQKVEFLVSFYNNEISEKSEIFDDQFSVERPDGSNFTLKIRSTKLEDSAMYFCASSESGGTDTQYFGPGTRLTVL.

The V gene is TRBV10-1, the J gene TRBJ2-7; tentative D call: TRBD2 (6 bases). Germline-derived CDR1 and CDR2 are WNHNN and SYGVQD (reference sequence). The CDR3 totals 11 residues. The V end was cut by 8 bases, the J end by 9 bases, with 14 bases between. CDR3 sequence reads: CASGDSSRQYF. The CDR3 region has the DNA TGCGCCAGCGGGGACTCCTCACGGCAGTACTTC.

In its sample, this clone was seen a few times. CDR3 residues: CASSQGMAGGLGEQYF. CDR3 nucleotide sequence: TGTGCCAGCAGCCAAGGGATGGCGGGAGGACTTGGCGAGCAGTACTTC. This rearrangement joins TRBV4-2 to TRBJ2-7, with 8 bases matching TRBD2. The J segment lost 6 bases and the V segment lost 1 base, leaving 11 bases of the junction unmatched. The CDR3 has 16 residues. Germline V lookup: CDR1 LGHNA, CDR2 YNFKEQ.

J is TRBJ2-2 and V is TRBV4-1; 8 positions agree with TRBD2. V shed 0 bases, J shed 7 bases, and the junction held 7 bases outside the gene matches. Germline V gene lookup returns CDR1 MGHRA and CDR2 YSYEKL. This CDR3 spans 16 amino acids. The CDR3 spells CASSQEAGGRNGELFF. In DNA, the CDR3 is TGCGCCAGCAGCCAAGAGGCGGGAGGACGTAACGGGGAGCTGTTTTTT.

The CDR3 here is CASSPVTGGDEQFF. In DNA, the CDR3 is TGTGCCAGCTCACCTGTTACAGGGGGCGATGAGCAGTTCTTC. J is TRBJ2-1 and V is TRBV18; 9 bases are a match to TRBD1. This CDR3 spans 14 amino acids. CDR1 and CDR2 from the germline V gene are KGHSH and LQKENI. V was clipped by 3 bases and J by 8 bases; unmatched bases: 5.

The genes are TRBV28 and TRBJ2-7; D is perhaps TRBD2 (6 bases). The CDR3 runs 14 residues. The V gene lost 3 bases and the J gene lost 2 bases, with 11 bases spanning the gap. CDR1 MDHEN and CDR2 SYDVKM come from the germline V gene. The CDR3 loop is CASSFTRDPYEQYF. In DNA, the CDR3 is TGTGCCAGCAGTTTTACGCGGGACCCCTACGAGCAGTACTTC.

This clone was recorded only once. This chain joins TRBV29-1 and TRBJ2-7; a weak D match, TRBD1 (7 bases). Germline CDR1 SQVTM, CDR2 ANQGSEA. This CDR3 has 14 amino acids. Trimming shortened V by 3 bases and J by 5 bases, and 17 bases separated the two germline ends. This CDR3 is CSVDGGTTGDEQYF. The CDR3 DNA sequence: TGCAGCGTTGACGGGGGAACTACAGGGGACGAGCAGTACTTC.

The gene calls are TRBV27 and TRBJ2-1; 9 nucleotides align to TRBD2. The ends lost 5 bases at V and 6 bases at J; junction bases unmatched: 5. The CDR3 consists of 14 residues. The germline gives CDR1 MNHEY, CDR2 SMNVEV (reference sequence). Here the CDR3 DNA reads TGTGCCAGCAGTGCCAGGACTAGCGCCAATGAGCAGTTCTTC. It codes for CASSARTSANEQFF.

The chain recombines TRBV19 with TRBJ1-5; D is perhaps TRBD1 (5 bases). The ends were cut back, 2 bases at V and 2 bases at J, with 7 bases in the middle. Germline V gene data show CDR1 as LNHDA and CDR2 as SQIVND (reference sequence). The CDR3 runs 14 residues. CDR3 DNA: TGTGCCAGTAGTATATTAGGGGGCAATCAGCCCCAGCATTTT. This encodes CASSILGGNQPQHF.

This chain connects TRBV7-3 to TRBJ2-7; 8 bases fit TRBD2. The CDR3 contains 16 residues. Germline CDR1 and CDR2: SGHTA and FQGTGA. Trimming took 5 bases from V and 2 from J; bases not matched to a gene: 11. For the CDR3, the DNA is TGTGCCAGCAGCCGACGGGGGGGTACAGCTACCTACGAGCAGTACTTC. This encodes CASSRRGGTATYEQYF.

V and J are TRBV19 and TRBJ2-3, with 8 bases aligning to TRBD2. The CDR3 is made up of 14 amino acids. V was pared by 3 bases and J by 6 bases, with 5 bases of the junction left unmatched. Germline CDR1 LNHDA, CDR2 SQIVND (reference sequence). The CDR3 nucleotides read TGTGCCAGTAGTATCCCGAGCGGGAGTGATACGCAGTATTTT. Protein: CASSIPSGSDTQYF.